This T cell receptor beta chain was sequenced during a study of identical twins. Study-wide results and caveats: Findings came from cross-sectional statistics, without long-term follow-up of donors.

TCRdb re-called the 5' RACE reads with MiXCR, one entry per CDR3 protein. The table lists roughly 720,000 distinct CDR3 sequences, 15% to 20% of them singletons, with roughly 13% in the top ten. The CDR3 length is 16 residues. V was clipped by 4 bases and J by 0 bases, with 16 bases between them. Germline assignment: CDR1 SGHKS and CDR2 YYEKEE (reference sequence). With regard to this clonotype: The antigen is not known.

The sample was also reused in another study, on T cells expressing NK-cell markers. That study adds: In a handful of donors, these clonotypes also led the CD3+CD56-NKG2C+ fraction. Clarity on HCMV specificity was lacking for the expanded NKG2C+ T cell clones.

The chain is built from TRBV5-5 and TRBJ1-1; D ambiguous. This sequence was found in a young woman in good health. The specimen was PBMCs. CDR3 nucleotide sequence: TGTGCCAGCAGCCGTTTTGAGTGGTCGCTGAACACTGAAGCTTTCTTT. This codes for CASSRFEWSLNTEAFF.